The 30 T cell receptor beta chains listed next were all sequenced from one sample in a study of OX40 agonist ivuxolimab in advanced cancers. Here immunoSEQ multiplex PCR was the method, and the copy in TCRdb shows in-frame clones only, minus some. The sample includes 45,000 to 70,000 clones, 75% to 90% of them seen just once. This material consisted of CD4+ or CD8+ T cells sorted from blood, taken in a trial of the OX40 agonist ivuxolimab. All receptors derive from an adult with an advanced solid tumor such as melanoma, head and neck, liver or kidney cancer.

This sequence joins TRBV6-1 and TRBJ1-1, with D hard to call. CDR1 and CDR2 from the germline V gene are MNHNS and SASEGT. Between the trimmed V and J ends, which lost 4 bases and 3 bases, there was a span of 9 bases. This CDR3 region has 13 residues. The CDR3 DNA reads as TGTGCCAGCAGTGCACGGACGGACACTGAAGCTTTCTTT. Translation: CASSARTDTEAFF.

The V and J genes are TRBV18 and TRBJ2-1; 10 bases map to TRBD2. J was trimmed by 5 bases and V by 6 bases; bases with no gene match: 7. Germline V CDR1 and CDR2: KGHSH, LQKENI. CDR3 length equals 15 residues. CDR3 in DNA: TGTGCCAGCTCGACGTTAGCGGGAGGAGACAATGAGCAGTTCTTC. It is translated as CASSTLAGGDNEQFF.

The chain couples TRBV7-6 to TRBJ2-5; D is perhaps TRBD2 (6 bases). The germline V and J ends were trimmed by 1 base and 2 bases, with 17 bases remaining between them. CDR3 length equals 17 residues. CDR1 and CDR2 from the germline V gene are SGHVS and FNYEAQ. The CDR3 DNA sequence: TGTGCCAGCAGCTTAGTGAGGTACCCCGGGAGACAAGAGACCCAGTACTTC. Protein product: CASSLVRYPGRQETQYF.

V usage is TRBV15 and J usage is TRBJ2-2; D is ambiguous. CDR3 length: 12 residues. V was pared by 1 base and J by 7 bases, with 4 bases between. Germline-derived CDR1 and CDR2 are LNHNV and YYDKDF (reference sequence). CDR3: CATSRGVGELFF. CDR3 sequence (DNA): TGTGCCACCAGCAGAGGGGTCGGGGAGCTGTTTTTT.

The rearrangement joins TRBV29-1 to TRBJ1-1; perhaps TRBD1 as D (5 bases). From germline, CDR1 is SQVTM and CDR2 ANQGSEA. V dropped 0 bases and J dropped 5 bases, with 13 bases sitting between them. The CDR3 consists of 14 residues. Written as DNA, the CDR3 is TGCAGCGTTGAAGATCGTGGCTGGGGGACTGAAGCTTTCTTT. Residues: CSVEDRGWGTEAFF.

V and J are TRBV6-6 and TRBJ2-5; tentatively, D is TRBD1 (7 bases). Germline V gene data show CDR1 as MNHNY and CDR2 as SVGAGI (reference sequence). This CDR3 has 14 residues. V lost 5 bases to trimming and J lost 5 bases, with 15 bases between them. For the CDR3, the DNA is TGTGCCAGCAGTCCCAGGGGGGATAGGGAGACCCAGTACTTC. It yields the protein CASSPRGDRETQYF.

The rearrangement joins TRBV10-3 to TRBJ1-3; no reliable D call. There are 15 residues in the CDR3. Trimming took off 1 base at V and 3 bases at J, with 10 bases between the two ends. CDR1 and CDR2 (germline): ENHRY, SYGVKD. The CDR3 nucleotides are TGTGCCATCAGTGAGTTGAGGTCAGGTGGAAACACCATATATTTT. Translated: CAISELRSGGNTIYF.

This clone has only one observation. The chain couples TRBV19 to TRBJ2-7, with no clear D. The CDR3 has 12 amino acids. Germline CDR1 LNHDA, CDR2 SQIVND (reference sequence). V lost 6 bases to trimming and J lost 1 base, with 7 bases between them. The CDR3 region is CASRGWSYEQYF. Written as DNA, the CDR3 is TGTGCCAGTAGGGGATGGTCCTACGAGCAGTACTTC.

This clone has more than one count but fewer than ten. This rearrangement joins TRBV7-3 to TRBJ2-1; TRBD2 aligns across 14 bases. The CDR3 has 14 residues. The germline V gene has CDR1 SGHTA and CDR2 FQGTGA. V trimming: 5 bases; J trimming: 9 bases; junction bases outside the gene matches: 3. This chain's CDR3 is CASSPGTSGGEQFF. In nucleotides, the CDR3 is TGTGCCAGCAGCCCCGGGACTAGCGGGGGTGAGCAGTTCTTC.

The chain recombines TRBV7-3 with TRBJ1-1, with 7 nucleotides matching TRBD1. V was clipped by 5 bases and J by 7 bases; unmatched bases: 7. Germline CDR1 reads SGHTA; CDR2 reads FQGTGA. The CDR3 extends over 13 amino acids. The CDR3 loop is CASSQTGTDEAFF. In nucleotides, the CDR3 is TGTGCCAGCAGCCAGACAGGGACCGATGAAGCTTTCTTT.

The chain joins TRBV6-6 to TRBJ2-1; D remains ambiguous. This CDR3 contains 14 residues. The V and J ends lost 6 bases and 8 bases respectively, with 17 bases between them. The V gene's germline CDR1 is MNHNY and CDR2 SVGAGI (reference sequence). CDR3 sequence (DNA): TGTGCCAGCAGCAACAAAGAAGGAGTCGATGAGCAGTTCTTC. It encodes CASSNKEGVDEQFF.

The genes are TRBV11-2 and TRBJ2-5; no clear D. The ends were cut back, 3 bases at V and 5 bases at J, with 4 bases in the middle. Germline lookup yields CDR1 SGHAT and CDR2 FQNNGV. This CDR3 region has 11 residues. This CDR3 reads CASSFGETQYF. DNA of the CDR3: TGTGCCAGCAGCTTCGGCGAGACCCAGTACTTC.

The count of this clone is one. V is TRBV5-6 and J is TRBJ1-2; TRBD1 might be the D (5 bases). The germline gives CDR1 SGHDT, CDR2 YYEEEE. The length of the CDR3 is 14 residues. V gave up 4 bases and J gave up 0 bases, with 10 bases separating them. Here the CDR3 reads CASSPDIANYGYTF. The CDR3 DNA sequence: TGTGCCAGCAGCCCGGACATAGCTAACTATGGCTACACCTTC.

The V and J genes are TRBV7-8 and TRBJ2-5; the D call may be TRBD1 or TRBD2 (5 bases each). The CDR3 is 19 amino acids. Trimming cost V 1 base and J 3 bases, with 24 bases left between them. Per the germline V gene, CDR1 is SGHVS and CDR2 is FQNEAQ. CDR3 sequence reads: CASSLERGSVWPSKETQYF. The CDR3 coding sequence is TGTGCCAGCAGCTTAGAGAGGGGTTCGGTTTGGCCCTCAAAAGAGACCCAGTACTTC. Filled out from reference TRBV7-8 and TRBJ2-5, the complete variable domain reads GAGVSQSPRYKVAKRGQDVALRCDPISGHVSLFWYQQALGQGPEFLTYFQNEAQLDKSGLPSDRFFAERPEGSVSTLKIQRTQQEDSAVYLCASSLERGSVWPSKETQYFGPGTRLLVL.

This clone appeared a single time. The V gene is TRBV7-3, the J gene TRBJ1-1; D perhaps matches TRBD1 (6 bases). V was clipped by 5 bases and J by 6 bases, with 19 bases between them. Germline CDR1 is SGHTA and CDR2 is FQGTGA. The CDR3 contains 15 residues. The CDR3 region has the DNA TGTGCCAGCAGCCCAGTGGGGGGGCGCATAGCTGAAGCTTTCTTT. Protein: CASSPVGGRIAEAFF.

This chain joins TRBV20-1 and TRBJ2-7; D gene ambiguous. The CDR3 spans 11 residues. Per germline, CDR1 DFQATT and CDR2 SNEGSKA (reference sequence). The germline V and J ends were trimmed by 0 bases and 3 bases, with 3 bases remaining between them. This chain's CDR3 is CSARDLYEQYF. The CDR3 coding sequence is TGCAGTGCTAGAGATCTCTACGAGCAGTACTTC.

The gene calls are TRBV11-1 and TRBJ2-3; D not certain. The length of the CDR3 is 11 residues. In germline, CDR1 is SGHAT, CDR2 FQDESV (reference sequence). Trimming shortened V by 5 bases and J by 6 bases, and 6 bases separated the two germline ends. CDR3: CASSPKDTQYF. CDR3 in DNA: TGTGCCAGCAGCCCGAAGGATACGCAGTATTTT.

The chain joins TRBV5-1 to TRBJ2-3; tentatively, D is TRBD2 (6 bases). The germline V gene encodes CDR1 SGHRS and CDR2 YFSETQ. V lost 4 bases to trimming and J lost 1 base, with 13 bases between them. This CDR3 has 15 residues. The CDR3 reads CASSNSGWGTDTQYF. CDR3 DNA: TGCGCCAGCAGCAATAGCGGTTGGGGCACAGATACGCAGTATTTT. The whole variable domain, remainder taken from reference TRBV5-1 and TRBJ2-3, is KAGVTQTPRYLIKTRGQQVTLSCSPISGHRSVSWYQQTPGQGLQFLFEYFSETQRNKGNFPGRFSGRQFSNSRSEMNVSTLELGDSALYLCASSNSGWGTDTQYFGPGTRLTVL.

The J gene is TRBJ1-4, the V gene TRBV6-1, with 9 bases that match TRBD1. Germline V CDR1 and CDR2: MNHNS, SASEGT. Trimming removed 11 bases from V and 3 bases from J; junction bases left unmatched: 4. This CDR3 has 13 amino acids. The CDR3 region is CAGQGYPNEKLFF. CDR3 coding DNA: TGTGCCGGACAGGGGTACCCTAATGAAAAACTGTTTTTT.

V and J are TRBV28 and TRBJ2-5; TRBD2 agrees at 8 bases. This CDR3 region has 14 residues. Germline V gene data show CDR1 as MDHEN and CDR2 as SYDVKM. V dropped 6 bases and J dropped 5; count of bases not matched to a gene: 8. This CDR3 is CASSLTGGSETQYF. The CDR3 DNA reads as TGTGCCAGCAGCCTAACGGGGGGGTCGGAGACCCAGTACTTC.

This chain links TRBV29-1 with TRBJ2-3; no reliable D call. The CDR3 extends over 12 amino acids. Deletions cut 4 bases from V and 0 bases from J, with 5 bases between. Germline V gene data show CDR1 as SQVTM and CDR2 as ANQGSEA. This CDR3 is CSVGSSTDTQYF. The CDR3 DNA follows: TGCAGCGTTGGTTCCAGCACAGATACGCAGTATTTT.

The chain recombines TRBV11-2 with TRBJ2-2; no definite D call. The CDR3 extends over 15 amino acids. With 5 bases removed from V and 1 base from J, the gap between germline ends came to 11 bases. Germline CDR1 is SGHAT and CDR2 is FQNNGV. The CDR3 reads CASSPRTLNTGELFF. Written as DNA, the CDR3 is TGTGCCAGCAGCCCCCGGACCCTGAACACCGGGGAGCTGTTTTTT. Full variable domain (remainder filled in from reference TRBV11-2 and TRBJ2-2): EAGVAQSPRYKIIEKRQSVAFWCNPISGHATLYWYQQILGQGPKLLIQFQNNGVVDDSQLPKDRFSAERLKGVDSTLKIQPAKLEDSAVYLCASSPRTLNTGELFFGEGSRLTVL.

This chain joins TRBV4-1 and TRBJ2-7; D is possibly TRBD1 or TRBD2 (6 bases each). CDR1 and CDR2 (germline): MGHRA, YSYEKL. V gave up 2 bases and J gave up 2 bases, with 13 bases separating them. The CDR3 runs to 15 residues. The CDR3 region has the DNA TGCGCCAGCAGCCAATTAGGGGGGTCGACCTACGAGCAGTACTTC. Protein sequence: CASSQLGGSTYEQYF.

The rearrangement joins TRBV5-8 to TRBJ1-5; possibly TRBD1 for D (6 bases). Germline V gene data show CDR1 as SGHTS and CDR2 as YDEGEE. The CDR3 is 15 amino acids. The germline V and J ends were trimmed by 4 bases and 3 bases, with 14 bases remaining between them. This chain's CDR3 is CASSREGEANQPQHF. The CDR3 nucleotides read TGTGCCAGCAGCCGAGAGGGGGAAGCCAATCAGCCCCAGCATTTT.

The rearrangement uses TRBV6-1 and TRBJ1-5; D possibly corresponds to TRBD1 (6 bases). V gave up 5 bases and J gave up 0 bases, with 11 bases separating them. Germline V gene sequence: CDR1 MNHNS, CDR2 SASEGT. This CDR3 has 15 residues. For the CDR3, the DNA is TGTGCCAGCAGTAAGGGGGATACTAGCAATCAGCCCCAGCATTTT. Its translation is CASSKGDTSNQPQHF.

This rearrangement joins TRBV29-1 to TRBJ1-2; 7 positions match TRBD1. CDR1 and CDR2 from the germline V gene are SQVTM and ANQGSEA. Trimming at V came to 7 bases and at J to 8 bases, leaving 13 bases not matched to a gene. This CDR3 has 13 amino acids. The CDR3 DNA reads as TGCAGCGCAACCTTGGGGACAGCCAGAGGCTACACCTTC. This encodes CSATLGTARGYTF.

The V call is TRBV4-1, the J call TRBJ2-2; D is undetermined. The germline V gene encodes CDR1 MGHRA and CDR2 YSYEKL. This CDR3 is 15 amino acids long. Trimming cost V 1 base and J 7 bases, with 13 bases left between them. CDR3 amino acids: CASSQGKGGSGELFF. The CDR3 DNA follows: TGCGCCAGCAGCCAAGGGAAGGGTGGCAGCGGGGAGCTGTTTTTT.

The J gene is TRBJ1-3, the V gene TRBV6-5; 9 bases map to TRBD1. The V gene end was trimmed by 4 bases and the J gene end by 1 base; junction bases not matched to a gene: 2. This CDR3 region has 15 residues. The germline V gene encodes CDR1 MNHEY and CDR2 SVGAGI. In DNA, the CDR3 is TGTGCCAGCAGTTTACAGGGGGCATCTGGAAACACCATATATTTT. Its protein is CASSLQGASGNTIYF.

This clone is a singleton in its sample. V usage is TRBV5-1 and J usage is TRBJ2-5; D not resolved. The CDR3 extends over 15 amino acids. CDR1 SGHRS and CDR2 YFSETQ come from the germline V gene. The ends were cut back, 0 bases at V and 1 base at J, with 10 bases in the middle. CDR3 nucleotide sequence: TGCGCCAGCAGCTTGGATCCCCGAGCCCAAGAGACCCAGTACTTC. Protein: CASSLDPRAQETQYF.

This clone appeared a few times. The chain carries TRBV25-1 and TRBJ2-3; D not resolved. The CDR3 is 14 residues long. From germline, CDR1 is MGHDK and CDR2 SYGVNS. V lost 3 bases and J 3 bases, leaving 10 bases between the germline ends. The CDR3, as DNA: TGTGCCAGCAGTGATGACCATCTTACAGATACGCAGTATTTT. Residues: CASSDDHLTDTQYF.